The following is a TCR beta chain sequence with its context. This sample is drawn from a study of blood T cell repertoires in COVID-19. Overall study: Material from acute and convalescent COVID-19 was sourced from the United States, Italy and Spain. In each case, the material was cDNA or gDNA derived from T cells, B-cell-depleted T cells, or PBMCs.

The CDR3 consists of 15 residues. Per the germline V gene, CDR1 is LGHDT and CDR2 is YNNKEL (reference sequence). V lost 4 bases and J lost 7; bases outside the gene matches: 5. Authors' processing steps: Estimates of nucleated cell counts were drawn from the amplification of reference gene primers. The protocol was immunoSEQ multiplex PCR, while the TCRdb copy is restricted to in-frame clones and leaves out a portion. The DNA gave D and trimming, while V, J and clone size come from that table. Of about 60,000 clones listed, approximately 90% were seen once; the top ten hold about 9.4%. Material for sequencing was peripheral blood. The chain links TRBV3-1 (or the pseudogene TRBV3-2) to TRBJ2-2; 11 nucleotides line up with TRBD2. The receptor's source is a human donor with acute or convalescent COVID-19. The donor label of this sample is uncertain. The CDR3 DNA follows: TGTGCCAGCAGCCCCCTGCTAGCGGGGGGCGGGGAGCTGTTTTTT. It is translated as CASSPLLAGGGELFF.